This T cell receptor beta chain emerged from a study of T cells in localized non-small cell lung cancer. Study outcomes and limitations: Heterogeneity remains possible, as sequencing covered one tumor region only. Adjacent lung tissue had a median 57 of the top 100 clones found in the tumor. Measurement of T cell clonality placed uninvolved adjacent lung highest, above the level in tumor.

CDR1 is SQVTM and CDR2 is ANQGSEA in the germline V gene. CDR3 size: 14 residues. Trimming took off 3 bases at V and 8 bases at J, with 19 bases between the two ends. Notes on this clone: Its antigen is not known.

Using immunoSEQ multiplex PCR, the repertoire was profiled, and TCRdb retains in-frame clones only, with some absent. Of about 41,000 clones detected, around 87% appear once; the ten largest clones hold about 6.6%. The receptor comes from a woman aged 18-49 years with stage III lung adenocarcinoma. The chain links TRBV29-1 to TRBJ1-1; maybe TRBD1 (6 bases). The specimen comprised peripheral blood, sampled before any cancer treatment. The CDR3 protein is CSVDAGRGKSEAFF. The CDR3, as DNA: TGCAGCGTTGACGCGGGAAGGGGGAAGTCCGAAGCTTTCTTT. Full variable domain (remainder filled in from reference TRBV29-1 and TRBJ1-1): SAVISQKPSRDICQRGTSLTIQCQVDSQVTMMFWYRQQPGQSLTLIATANQGSEATYESGFVIDKFPISRPNLTFSTLTVSNMSPEDSSIYLCSVDAGRGKSEAFFGQGTRLTVV.